Following are 31 T cell receptor beta chains from one sample sequenced in a study of tumour-infiltrating T cells in Burkitt lymphoma. Sequencing used immunoSEQ multiplex PCR; TCRdb keeps in-frame clones, though not all of them. Altogether about 7,600 clones are present, approximately 18% being singletons, with the ten largest covering approximately 3%. The source material was tumor tissue. The receptors were sampled from a human donor with diffuse large B-cell lymphoma.

This clone was seen a handful of times. The gene calls are TRBV7-9 and TRBJ1-1, with D maybe TRBD1 (6 bases). Trimming cost V 2 bases and J 4 bases, with 14 bases left between them. The CDR3 extends over 15 amino acids. Germline V gene lookup returns CDR1 SEHNR and CDR2 FQNEAQ (reference sequence). The CDR3 DNA reads as TGTGCCAGCAGCTTAAAAAAGGGGGTTGGCACTGAAGCTTTCTTT. Translating gives CASSLKKGVGTEAFF.

The chain links TRBV2 to TRBJ2-1, with 7 bases fitting TRBD2. The CDR3 consists of 15 residues. V was clipped by 4 bases and J by 1 base; unmatched bases: 4. Germline assignment: CDR1 SNHLY and CDR2 FYNNEI. The CDR3 bases are TGTGCCAGCAGTGTGGAGGGAGGGTCCTACAATGAGCAGTTCTTC. Its translation is CASSVEGGSYNEQFF.

The V gene is TRBV25-1, the J gene TRBJ2-3, with unresolved D. Trimming shortened V by 0 bases and J by 1 base, and 8 bases separated the two germline ends. There are 15 residues in the CDR3. Germline CDR1 reads MGHDK; CDR2 reads SYGVNS. The CDR3 region has the DNA TGTGCCAGCAGTGAATATAACTATCGCACAGATACGCAGTATTTT. It codes for CASSEYNYRTDTQYF.

The chain joins TRBV29-1 to TRBJ2-7, with a weak D call TRBD1 (5 bases). CDR3 length: 12 residues. Germline V gives CDR1 SQVTM, CDR2 ANQGSEA. V was pared by 6 bases and J by 1 base, with 10 bases between. CDR3 nucleotides: TGCAGCGTGACAGTGTTTTCCTACGAGCAGTACTTC. Amino acid sequence: CSVTVFSYEQYF.

The gene calls are TRBV28 and TRBJ1-3; D remains unclear. Germline CDR1 and CDR2: MDHEN and SYDVKM. The V gene lost 3 bases and the J gene lost 0 bases, with 6 bases spanning the gap. CDR3 length: 14 amino acids. The CDR3 protein is CASSFGSSGNTIYF. The CDR3 DNA reads TGTGCCAGCAGTTTCGGCAGCTCTGGAAACACCATATATTTT.

This clone was counted a few times. The chain is built from TRBV5-1 and TRBJ2-7; 9 bases fit TRBD1. The CDR3 is 16 residues long. The trim removed 0 bases at V and 6 bases at J, leaving 10 bases unmatched. Germline CDR1 SGHRS, CDR2 YFSETQ. CDR3 in amino acids: CASSLAIGQGSAEQYF. The CDR3 nucleotides read TGCGCCAGCAGCTTGGCCATCGGACAGGGGTCCGCCGAGCAGTACTTC.

CDR3 DNA sequence: TGTGCCACCACGAGCGGGGGCGGAAACACCATATATTTT. Protein product: CATTSGGGNTIYF. V is TRBV6-5 and J is TRBJ1-3; weak D call: TRBD1 (6 bases). V lost 10 bases, J lost 4 bases, and 14 bases lay in between. This CDR3 contains 13 residues. CDR1 is MNHEY and CDR2 is SVGAGI in the germline V gene.

The chain recombines TRBV13 with TRBJ2-3; weak D call: TRBD2 (5 bases). Trimming took 5 bases from V and 5 from J, leaving 23 bases between them. CDR3 length equals 17 residues. Germline V gene sequence: CDR1 PRHDT, CDR2 FYEKMQ (reference sequence). This chain's CDR3 is CASSRRSGAGLLDTQYF. The CDR3 region has the DNA TGTGCCAGCAGCCGGCGCTCTGGCGCGGGTTTACTAGATACGCAGTATTTT.

The chain recombines TRBV7-9 with TRBJ2-3; possible D gene TRBD2, 5 bases. Germline lookup yields CDR1 SEHNR and CDR2 FQNEAQ (reference sequence). This CDR3 has 13 residues. The V end was cut by 2 bases, the J end by 6 bases, with 9 bases between. The CDR3 is CASSLSGWDTQYF. The CDR3 DNA sequence: TGTGCCAGCAGCTTATCGGGGTGGGATACGCAGTATTTT.

The CDR3 region has the DNA TGTGCCAGTAGGCCCCCTAGAGATAGCTCCTACAATGAGCAGTTCTTC. It specifies CASRPPRDSSYNEQFF. V is TRBV19 and J is TRBJ2-1; no clear D gene. This CDR3 has 16 residues. Germline values: CDR1 LNHDA, CDR2 SQIVND (reference sequence). Trimming cost V 6 bases and J 0 bases, with 15 bases left between them.

The CDR3 sequence is CASSLSGPSYNEQFF. The CDR3 nucleotides read TGTGCCAGCAGCTTAAGCGGGCCATCCTACAATGAGCAGTTCTTC. The chain links TRBV7-2 to TRBJ2-1, with D possibly TRBD2 on 6 matching bases. Germline-derived CDR1 and CDR2 are SGHTA and FQGNSA. The V end was cut by 2 bases, the J end by 1 base, with 9 bases between. The CDR3 runs to 15 residues.

This clone appeared a few times. The J gene is TRBJ2-2, the V gene TRBV29-1; 9 bases align to TRBD1. Germline V gives CDR1 SQVTM, CDR2 ANQGSEA. Trimming removed 6 bases from V and 7 bases from J; junction bases left unmatched: 9. The CDR3 loop spans 14 amino acids. The CDR3 spells CSVQGTGSDGELFF. CDR3 in DNA: TGCAGCGTACAAGGGACAGGGTCTGACGGGGAGCTGTTTTTT.

Of note for this clone: A junction boundary mismatches the germline segment, possibly from a read error. The V and J genes are TRBV2 and TRBJ2-5; 7 positions agree with TRBD1. Germline V gene lookup returns CDR1 SNHLY and CDR2 FYNNEI. The CDR3 totals 13 residues. This CDR3 is CASRIRQGQTQYF. The CDR3 DNA sequence: TGTGCTAGCAGGATTCGACAGGGCCAGACCCAGTACTTC.

The rearrangement uses TRBV29-1 and TRBJ2-7, with TRBD1 matching over 9 bases. The CDR3 length is 15 residues. J gave up 0 bases and V 5 bases, and 8 bases lay outside the gene matches. CDR1 and CDR2 (germline): SQVTM, ANQGSEA. As DNA, the CDR3 is TGCAGCGTTCTTCCCGGGACAGGGAGCTCCTACGAGCAGTACTTC. This encodes CSVLPGTGSSYEQYF.

This clone was detected a few times. The rearrangement uses TRBV4-2 and TRBJ2-7; 13 bases are shared with TRBD2. V lost 0 bases to trimming and J lost 0 bases; unmatched junction nucleotides: 5. CDR3 length: 18 residues. CDR1 is LGHNA and CDR2 is YNFKEQ in the germline V gene. CDR3 bases: TGTGCCAGCAGCCAAGATGGGACTAGCGGGACTATCTCCTACGAGCAGTACTTC. Translation: CASSQDGTSGTISYEQYF.

V and J are TRBV2 and TRBJ1-2; D gene uncertain. V was clipped by 6 bases and J by 1 base, with 9 bases between them. The germline gives CDR1 SNHLY, CDR2 FYNNEI. The CDR3 extends over 13 amino acids. CDR3 sequence (DNA): TGTGCCAGCAGGGCTCCGAGTAACTATGGCTACACCTTC. This encodes CASRAPSNYGYTF.

With respect to this clone: The sample contains more than one DNA sequence encoding this CDR3. The chain employs TRBV5-3 and TRBJ1-5, with 12 bases matching TRBD1. TRBV5-3 is placed among ORFs of uncertain function. V lost 4 bases, J lost 7 bases, and 12 bases stayed unmatched. The CDR3 is 17 residues long. The CDR3 is CARSQGQGAKHHQPQHF. CDR3 sequence (DNA): TGTGCCAGAAGCCAGGGACAGGGGGCGAAGCACCACCAGCCCCAGCATTTT.

This rearrangement joins TRBV4-1 to TRBJ1-1; D gene uncertain. The V and J ends lost 1 base and 3 bases respectively, with 15 bases between them. The CDR3 is 16 residues long. Germline V gene data show CDR1 as MGHRA and CDR2 as YSYEKL. CDR3 sequence reads: CASSQVDGVGDTEAFF. The CDR3 bases are TGCGCCAGCAGCCAAGTCGACGGGGTAGGAGACACTGAAGCTTTCTTT.

This sequence joins TRBV29-1 and TRBJ2-1, with D perhaps being TRBD1 or TRBD2 (5 bases each). Per germline, CDR1 SQVTM and CDR2 ANQGSEA. The CDR3 has 13 residues. V was cut by 1 base and J by 1 base, with 5 bases left in between. CDR3 nucleotides: TGCAGCGTTGAAGGGGGGTCCTACAATGAGCAGTTCTTC. Residues: CSVEGGSYNEQFF.

The rearrangement uses TRBV5-1 and TRBJ2-5; TRBD2 matches at 7 bases. Germline values: CDR1 SGHRS, CDR2 YFSETQ. Trimming at V came to 4 bases and at J to 4 bases, leaving 7 bases not matched to a gene. The CDR3 loop spans 14 amino acids. CDR3 in amino acids: CASSPGVAGETQYF. For the CDR3, the DNA is TGCGCCAGCAGCCCCGGGGTAGCGGGAGAGACCCAGTACTTC. Full variable domain (rest looked up from reference TRBV5-1 and TRBJ2-5): KAGVTQTPRYLIKTRGQQVTLSCSPISGHRSVSWYQQTPGQGLQFLFEYFSETQRNKGNFPGRFSGRQFSNSRSEMNVSTLELGDSALYLCASSPGVAGETQYFGPGTRLLVL.

This clone was counted a few times. The rearrangement links TRBV7-9 to TRBJ1-5; D not resolved. This CDR3 comprises 16 residues. Germline-derived CDR1 and CDR2 are SEHNR and FQNEAQ (reference sequence). Trimming stripped 1 base from V and 2 bases from J, with 12 bases between. The CDR3 nucleotides read TGTGCCAGCAGCTTAGTTTTGGGGTTGGGCAATCAGCCCCAGCATTTT. Translated: CASSLVLGLGNQPQHF.

A note on this clone: Other nucleotide sequences from this sample produce the same CDR3. V is TRBV5-1 and J is TRBJ2-5; D unclear. V was shortened by 4 bases and J by 2 bases, with 3 bases between the two germline ends. CDR1 SGHRS and CDR2 YFSETQ come from the germline V gene. The CDR3 sequence is 11 residues long. Here the CDR3 reads CASSQQETQYF. The CDR3 DNA is TGCGCCAGCAGCCAACAAGAGACCCAGTACTTC.

In its sample, this clone was seen a few times. This sequence joins TRBV28 and TRBJ1-2; no reliable D call. The length of the CDR3 is 12 residues. Trimming pared 4 bases from V and 1 base from J, leaving 4 bases between. Germline V gene data show CDR1 as MDHEN and CDR2 as SYDVKM. CDR3 in amino acids: CASSWGNYGYTF. The CDR3 nucleotides read TGTGCCAGCAGTTGGGGTAACTATGGCTACACCTTC.

The rearrangement links TRBV6-5 to TRBJ1-4; 7 bases are a match to TRBD1. The CDR3 runs 15 residues. V trimming: 2 bases; J trimming: 6 bases; junction bases outside the gene matches: 6. Germline loops: CDR1 MNHEY, CDR2 SVGAGI. The CDR3 region is CASSYLGTADEKLFF. The CDR3 coding sequence is TGTGCCAGCAGTTACCTTGGGACAGCGGATGAAAAACTGTTTTTT.

V is TRBV7-3 and J is TRBJ2-1, with TRBD1 matching over 10 bases. There are 15 residues in the CDR3. The J segment lost 2 bases and the V segment lost 4 bases, leaving 2 bases of the junction unmatched. Germline V gene sequence: CDR1 SGHTA, CDR2 FQGTGA. CDR3 in amino acids: CASSSTGGAYNEQFF. In DNA form, the CDR3 reads TGTGCCAGCAGCTCGACAGGGGGCGCCTACAATGAGCAGTTCTTC.

The rearrangement joins TRBV6-5 to TRBJ2-7; a possible D gene is TRBD2 (6 bases). V was clipped by 5 bases and J by 2 bases, with 13 bases between them. Germline loops: CDR1 MNHEY, CDR2 SVGAGI. CDR3 size: 14 residues. The CDR3 is CASSTLGGTYEQYF. In DNA, the CDR3 is TGTGCCAGCAGTACCCTTGGGGGGACCTACGAGCAGTACTTC.

This clone was recorded a few times. CDR3 region: CASSMTSGSGYTF. CDR3 nucleotide sequence: TGTGCCAGTAGTATGACCTCAGGGAGCGGCTACACCTTC. The V and J genes are TRBV19 and TRBJ1-2, with D maybe TRBD1 (5 bases). This CDR3 comprises 13 residues. Germline-derived CDR1 and CDR2 are LNHDA and SQIVND (reference sequence). V was cut by 3 bases and J by 8 bases, with 13 bases left in between.

V usage is TRBV30 and J usage is TRBJ1-1, with 8 bases that match TRBD1. The length of the CDR3 is 13 residues. CDR1 and CDR2 from the germline V gene are GTSNPN and SVGIG (reference sequence). Trimming cost V 5 bases and J 1 base; bases outside gene matches: 3. DNA of the CDR3: TGTGCCTGGGACAGGGGAGAGAACACTGAAGCTTTCTTT. This translates into CAWDRGENTEAFF.

The V call is TRBV7-2, the J call TRBJ2-3; D perhaps matches TRBD1 (5 bases). The germline V gene encodes CDR1 SGHTA and CDR2 FQGNSA. Trimming took 3 bases from V and 4 from J, leaving 8 bases between them. There are 13 residues in the CDR3. This chain's CDR3 is CASSLGLADTQYF. CDR3 sequence (DNA): TGTGCCAGCAGCTTGGGGCTTGCAGATACGCAGTATTTT.

The chain has TRBV6-6 and TRBJ1-3; D is ambiguous. The CDR3 consists of 15 residues. V was cut by 0 bases and J by 8 bases, with 14 bases left in between. Germline V gene lookup returns CDR1 MNHNY and CDR2 SVGAGI (reference sequence). CDR3 sequence (DNA): TGTGCCAGCAGTTACTCGATGACTATCGGGGACACCATATATTTT. The encoded protein is CASSYSMTIGDTIYF.

This clone was seen a few times. The chain carries TRBV7-3 and TRBJ2-3; unclear D gene. This CDR3 spans 13 amino acids. Trimming removed 0 bases at V and 5 bases at J, with 6 bases between. In germline, CDR1 is SGHTA, CDR2 FQGTGA. CDR3 sequence: CASSLTPLDTQYF. Here the CDR3 DNA reads TGTGCCAGCAGCTTAACACCTTTAGATACGCAGTATTTT.